The TCR beta chain described here comes from a study of shared clonotypes between healthy human individuals. Measured with immunoSEQ multiplex PCR; TCRdb has only the in-frame clones, and not every one. This table holds 2.3 million or so clones, approximately 93% found once. Input material: naive CD4+ T cells from PBMCs. Subset here: CD45RA+ positively selected. The sequence was collected from a man between 18 and 35 years old in good health. Some clones in this sample may be carry-over from other donors' samples.

The CDR3 region is CASSLLTGRSFGELFF. In DNA form, the CDR3 reads TGTGCCAGCAGTTTATTAACAGGGAGGAGTTTCGGGGAGCTGTTTTTT. This rearrangement joins TRBV27 to TRBJ2-2; D may be TRBD1 or TRBD2 (6 bases each). Germline V gives CDR1 MNHEY, CDR2 SMNVEV (reference sequence). The CDR3 covers 16 residues. The ends were cut back, 1 base at V and 7 bases at J, with 16 bases in the middle.